These 11 T cell receptor beta chains were sequenced from one sample in a study of blood T cell repertoires in COVID-19. Here immunoSEQ multiplex PCR was the method, and the copy in TCRdb shows in-frame clones only, minus some. Among approximately 63,000 clones listed, 90% to 95% were seen once. Sequenced input: peripheral blood. Receptor source: a human donor in a cohort sampled during active COVID-19.

The chain couples TRBV7-6 to TRBJ1-4; 7 bases line up with TRBD1. Per germline, CDR1 SGHVS and CDR2 FNYEAQ. Trimming at V came to 4 bases and at J to 8 bases, leaving 13 bases not matched to a gene. The CDR3 spans 16 residues. In nucleotides, the CDR3 is TGTGCCAGCAGCTCAATCAAAAAGGGGGCGTGGGAAAAACTGTTTTTT. Its protein product is CASSSIKKGAWEKLFF.

V usage is TRBV13 and J usage is TRBJ1-5; the D is unclear. Germline-derived CDR1 and CDR2 are PRHDT and FYEKMQ (reference sequence). The CDR3 length is 13 residues. Trimming shortened V by 3 bases and J by 4 bases, and 7 bases separated the two germline ends. This CDR3 is CASSFSTNQPQHF. The CDR3 nucleotides read TGTGCCAGCAGCTTTTCTACGAATCAGCCCCAGCATTTT.

V gene TRBV6-1 combines with J gene TRBJ1-5; 8 positions match TRBD1. The CDR3 spans 15 residues. The V gene's germline CDR1 is MNHNS and CDR2 SASEGT. Trimming took 3 bases from V and 7 from J; bases not matched to a gene: 8. The DNA of the CDR3 is TGTGCCAGCAGTGAGAACAGGACAGGGCCCCAGCCCCAGCATTTT. It yields the protein CASSENRTGPQPQHF.

This chain joins TRBV6-5 and TRBJ1-3, with 7 bases fitting TRBD1. The V gene end was trimmed by 5 bases and the J gene end by 0 bases; junction bases not matched to a gene: 1. The CDR3 spans 14 residues. Germline V gene data show CDR1 as MNHEY and CDR2 as SVGAGI. For the CDR3, the DNA is TGTGCCAGCAGTAGGGACAGCTCTGGAAACACCATATATTTT. Residues: CASSRDSSGNTIYF.

The chain joins TRBV11-3 to TRBJ2-1; 10 bases are shared with TRBD2. The CDR3 spans 15 residues. The V gene's germline CDR1 is SGHNT and CDR2 YENEEA. V lost 2 bases, J lost 8 bases, and 6 bases stayed unmatched. Here the CDR3 reads CASSLQAGGPYEQFF. CDR3 nucleotides: TGTGCCAGCAGCTTACAAGCGGGGGGGCCTTATGAGCAGTTCTTC. Full variable domain (remainder filled in from reference TRBV11-3 and TRBJ2-1): EAGVVQSPRYKIIEKKQPVAFWCNPISGHNTLYWYLQNLGQGPELLIRYENEEAVDDSQLPKDRFSAERLKGVDSTLKIQPAELGDSAVYLCASSLQAGGPYEQFFGPGTRLTVL.

The chain combines TRBV5-1 with TRBJ2-3, with 12 bases matching TRBD2. CDR1 SGHRS and CDR2 YFSETQ come from the germline V gene. V was clipped by 4 bases and J by 1 base; unmatched bases: 4. The CDR3 spans 16 residues. CDR3 protein: CASSPRTSGGTDTQYF. For the CDR3, the DNA is TGCGCCAGCAGCCCCCGGACTAGCGGGGGCACAGATACGCAGTATTTT.

The rearrangement joins TRBV20-1 to TRBJ1-6; TRBD1 agrees at 7 bases. From germline, CDR1 is DFQATT and CDR2 SNEGSKA (reference sequence). Trimming cost V 3 bases and J 7 bases; bases outside gene matches: 6. This CDR3 spans 14 amino acids. The CDR3 region has the DNA TGCAGTGCTAGTAGGGTCAGGGGGAATTCACCCCTCCACTTT. Encoded protein: CSASRVRGNSPLHF.

This clone occurred once. V gene TRBV18 combines with J gene TRBJ2-2, with 15 bases aligning to TRBD2. V lost 5 bases and J lost 4; bases outside the gene matches: 14. This CDR3 comprises 20 residues. The germline gives CDR1 KGHSH, CDR2 LQKENI. The DNA for the CDR3 is TGTGCCAGCTCATCAGAGGCGGGACTAGCGGGGGGTCCAAGCACCGGGGAGCTGTTTTTT. It codes for CASSSEAGLAGGPSTGELFF.

The V gene is TRBV10-1, the J gene TRBJ2-3; 7 bases fit TRBD2. CDR1 and CDR2 (germline): WNHNN, SYGVQD (reference sequence). V dropped 2 bases and J dropped 7; count of bases not matched to a gene: 3. CDR3 length equals 13 residues. As DNA, the CDR3 is TGCGCCAGCAGTGAGGGGGAGGGGAATACGCAGTATTTT. It translates to CASSEGEGNTQYF.

V usage is TRBV7-3 and J usage is TRBJ2-1, with a tentative D call TRBD1 (6 bases). Germline CDR1 reads SGHTA; CDR2 reads FQGTGA. Trimming took 5 bases from V and 4 from J, leaving 9 bases between them. The CDR3 contains 13 residues. CDR3 residues: CASSADRYNEQFF. DNA of the CDR3: TGTGCCAGCAGCGCAGACAGGTACAATGAGCAGTTCTTC. Full variable domain (rest looked up from reference TRBV7-3 and TRBJ2-1): GAGVSQTPSNKVTEKGKYVELRCDPISGHTALYWYRQSLGQGPEFLIYFQGTGAADDSGLPNDRFFAVRPEGSVSTLKIQRTERGDSAVYLCASSADRYNEQFFGPGTRLTVL.

The chain links TRBV27 to TRBJ2-7; 11 positions match TRBD2. Germline CDR1 MNHEY, CDR2 SMNVEV (reference sequence). The CDR3 has 15 residues. J was trimmed by 2 bases and V by 5 bases; bases with no gene match: 5. The CDR3 here is CASSAGLAGAYEQYF. The DNA of the CDR3 is TGTGCCAGCAGTGCCGGACTAGCGGGCGCCTACGAGCAGTACTTC.